These T cell receptor beta chains were read from a single sample in a study of vaccination and CD4 T cells after COVID-19. Their recognized antigens are unknown. TCRdb recomputed calls from the PCR reads with MiXCR, one row per CDR3 protein. The table includes about 11,000 distinct CDR3 sequences, approximately 70% detected once. Sequencing was performed on CD4+ T cells from blood, cultured in vitro. The source of these receptors is a human donor who had recovered from COVID-19. Each CDR3 is given with its conserved first and last residue. A D gene is named only where the DNA matches it firmly. Clone size appears in some rows only: once, few, many, or a class for an expanded clone.

j_call v_call clone_size d_call cdr3_aa cdr3_nt
TRBJ1-5 TRBV5-1 NA NA CASSSEINQPQHF TGCGCCAGCAGCTCTGAGATCAATCAGCCCCAGCATTTT
TRBJ1-6 TRBV30 NA TRBD1 CAWTFRDRGNSPLHF TGTGCCTGGACCTTCCGGGACAGGGGTAATTCACCCCTCCACTTT
TRBJ1-5 TRBV21-1 NA NA CGPVGQGQPQHF TGTGGGCCTGTAGGACAGGGCCAGCCCCAGCATTTT
TRBJ1-5 TRBV20-1 NA NA CSVVASNQPQHF TGCAGTGTAGTGGCTAGCAATCAGCCCCAGCATTTT
TRBJ2-1 TRBV27 NA NA CASSLRATSSYNEQFF TGTGCCAGCAGTTTGAGAGCGACCAGCTCCTACAATGAGCAGTTCTTC
TRBJ2-3 TRBV11-2 few NA CASSSGDTQYF TGTGCCAGCAGCTCGGGAGATACGCAGTATTTT
TRBJ1-6 TRBV7-9 NA NA CASSSPDSPLHF TGTGCCAGCAGCTCCCCTGATTCACCCCTCCACTTT
TRBJ1-2 TRBV5-1 NA NA CASSLEMRLYGYTF TGCGCCAGCAGCTTGGAGATGAGACTCTATGGCTACACCTTC
TRBJ2-3 TRBV28 NA NA CASSLGGQATDTQYF TGTGCCAGCAGTTTAGGAGGCCAGGCCACAGATACGCAGTATTTT
TRBJ2-2 TRBV2 NA TRBD1 CASRSTGGPGELFF TGTGCCAGCAGGTCCACAGGGGGCCCCGGGGAGCTGTTTTTT
TRBJ1-2 TRBV2 few NA CASSKVLRQDGGYTF TGTGCCAGCAGTAAGGTTCTACGACAGGATGGTGGCTACACCTTC
TRBJ2-1 TRBV12-3/TRBV12-4 NA TRBD2 CASRLAGGYEQFF TGTGCCAGTAGACTAGCGGGAGGCTATGAGCAGTTCTTC
TRBJ1-2 TRBV19 NA TRBD1 CASSASGTGGSGYTF TGTGCCAGTAGCGCCTCCGGGACAGGGGGAAGTGGCTACACCTTC
TRBJ1-2 TRBV20-1 few NA CSAKRTKNYGYTF TGCAGTGCAAAACGGACAAAAAACTATGGCTACACCTTC
TRBJ2-5 TRBV27 few TRBD1 CASLRTGVGETQYF TGTGCCAGCCTCAGGACAGGGGTTGGGGAGACCCAGTACTTC
TRBJ1-1 TRBV2 few NA CASRVTDEAFF TGTGCCAGCAGGGTGACAGACGAAGCTTTCTTT
TRBJ1-5 TRBV2 NA NA CASSRNTANQPQHF TGTGCCAGCAGTCGTAACACGGCAAACCAGCCCCAGCATTTT
TRBJ2-2 TRBV27 NA NA CASSLSRQGGGELFF TGTGCCAGCAGTTTATCGCGGCAGGGTGGCGGGGAGCTGTTTTTT
TRBJ1-2 TRBV5-1 NA NA CASSSGSGYTF TGCGCCAGCAGCTCAGGGTCCGGCTACACCTTC
TRBJ1-4 TRBV5-1 NA TRBD1 CASSRDSSREKLFF TGCGCCAGCAGCCGGGACAGTTCTCGTGAAAAACTGTTTTTT
TRBJ2-3 TRBV11-2 NA NA CASSLARDGYTDTQYF TGTGCCAGCAGCTTAGCCCGGGACGGCTACACAGATACGCAGTATTTT
TRBJ2-1 TRBV20-1 NA TRBD2 CSARDTGGGGTSSYNEQFF TGCAGTGCTAGAGACACCGGGGGGGGCGGGACAAGCTCCTACAATGAGCAGTTCTTC
TRBJ1-5 TRBV7-9 NA NA CASSLGGVDQPQHF TGTGCCAGCAGCTTAGGAGGTGTTGATCAGCCCCAGCATTTT
TRBJ2-1 TRBV29-1 NA NA CSVSRLGAQFF TGCAGCGTTTCCAGGCTAGGCGCGCAGTTCTTC
TRBJ2-7 TRBV20-1 NA TRBD2 CSARDPGTSGSGDEQYF TGCAGTGCTAGAGACCCAGGGACTAGCGGGAGTGGGGACGAGCAGTACTTC
TRBJ1-2 TRBV4-1 NA NA CASSQEGAGTYGYTF TGCGCCAGCAGCCAAGAAGGGGCAGGGACGTATGGCTACACCTTC
TRBJ1-2 TRBV5-6 medium-sized NA CASSLGLNYGYTF TGTGCCAGCAGCTTGGGCCTTAACTATGGCTACACCTTC
TRBJ1-5 TRBV20-1 NA NA CSARIVGPQHF TGCAGTGCCCGGATCGTTGGACCCCAGCATTTT
TRBJ2-5 TRBV19 NA NA CASSSHRGREETQYF TGTGCCAGTAGTAGTCATAGAGGCAGAGAAGAGACCCAGTACTTC
TRBJ2-2 TRBV12-5 once NA CASGLYRTWNTGELFF TGTGCTAGTGGCCTATATCGCACCTGGAACACCGGGGAGCTGTTTTTT
TRBJ1-2 TRBV20-1 NA NA CSASINYGYTF TGCAGTGCTAGTATTAACTATGGCTACACCTTC
TRBJ2-1 TRBV20-1 NA NA CSAVTSFRQSSYNEQFF TGCAGTGCTGTCACTTCCTTTAGACAGAGCTCCTACAATGAGCAGTTCTTC
TRBJ2-3 TRBV5-4 NA NA CASSGGALLSQDTQYF TGTGCCAGCAGCGGGGGCGCACTCCTCAGCCAAGATACGCAGTATTTT
TRBJ2-7 TRBV12-3/TRBV12-4 NA TRBD1 CASSFRDRDYEQYF TGTGCCAGCAGCTTCCGGGACAGGGACTACGAGCAGTACTTC
TRBJ2-1 TRBV15 few TRBD2 CATLSGGAGYEQFF TGTGCCACCCTTAGCGGGGGGGCCGGGTATGAGCAGTTCTTC
TRBJ1-5 TRBV24-1 NA NA CATSDGRMGGNQPQHF TGTGCCACCAGTGATGGGAGGATGGGGGGCAATCAGCCCCAGCATTTT
TRBJ1-1 TRBV20-1 NA TRBD1 CSAARTGATEAFF TGCAGTGCTGCACGGACAGGGGCCACTGAAGCTTTCTTT
TRBJ1-2 TRBV7-2 NA NA CASSFRTGDGYTF TGTGCCAGCAGCTTCCGGACGGGGGATGGCTACACCTTC
TRBJ2-3 TRBV20-1 NA TRBD1 CSARDARGSTDTQYF TGCAGTGCTAGAGATGCCAGGGGGAGCACAGATACGCAGTATTTT
TRBJ2-6 TRBV4-3 NA NA CASGTGRHSGANVLTF TGCGCCAGCGGAACAGGGCGGCACTCTGGGGCCAACGTCCTGACTTTC